The 29 T cell receptor beta chains given below trace back to one sample, sequenced in a study of tissue T cells after allogeneic stem cell transplantation (dated by TCRdb to between 2021 and 2024). Preparation of the library involved the immunoSEQ multiplex PCR assay. Here the immuneACCESS table is served through TCRdb, limited to in-frame sequences with V and J called. Missing clones are a known gap in these copies; in checked studies unresolved V genes cover under half, and the rest lacks a known reason. The sample profile shows under 30,000 clones; less than 75% of them were found once. Together, the top ten hold approximately 7.7% of the sample. In the paper's terms, the time point label means: human tissue collected at research (rapid) autopsy. The source was tissue from the ileum, collected at autopsy. All receptors derive from an older female donor with lung cancer.

V usage is TRBV5-5 and J usage is TRBJ2-3; D may be TRBD1 (5 bases). V was shortened by 4 bases and J by 5 bases, with 8 bases between the two germline ends. CDR1 is SGHKS and CDR2 is YYEKEE in the germline V gene (reference sequence). The CDR3 is made up of 12 amino acids. The DNA for the CDR3 is TGTGCCAGCAGCCCCAGGGAAGATACGCAGTATTTT. It encodes CASSPREDTQYF.

The J gene is TRBJ1-5, the V gene TRBV27; possibly TRBD1 for D (6 bases). Germline V gives CDR1 MNHEY, CDR2 SMNVEV (reference sequence). The CDR3 is 18 amino acids. Trimming removed 2 bases from V and 7 bases from J, with 24 bases in between. The CDR3 loop is CASSLSFGGQGLRQPQHF. The CDR3 region has the DNA TGTGCCAGCAGTTTAAGTTTTGGGGGACAAGGGTTGAGACAGCCCCAGCATTTT.

The genes are TRBV6-5 and TRBJ2-7, with 9 bases that match TRBD1. The V and J ends lost 10 bases and 3 bases, in that order; junction bases with no gene match: 10. CDR1 MNHEY and CDR2 SVGAGI come from the germline V gene. The length of the CDR3 is 14 residues. The chain's CDR3 is CATHRGLQRYEQYF. CDR3 bases: TGTGCCACCCACAGGGGGCTCCAACGCTACGAGCAGTACTTC.

The chain links TRBV11-3 to TRBJ1-1; a possible D gene is TRBD1 (5 bases). This CDR3 spans 13 amino acids. From germline, CDR1 is SGHNT and CDR2 YENEEA. Trimming pared 1 base from V and 6 bases from J, leaving 9 bases between. DNA of the CDR3: TGTGCCAGCAGCTTAGGCGGGGCGGCTGAAGCTTTCTTT. Translated: CASSLGGAAEAFF.

This clone has a handful of counts. The chain combines TRBV5-6 with TRBJ1-2; 9 positions match TRBD1. There are 16 residues in the CDR3. V was clipped by 0 bases and J by 7 bases; unmatched bases: 10. CDR1 and CDR2 (germline): SGHDT, YYEEEE. The CDR3 DNA follows: TGTGCCAGCAGCTTGGACAGGGGGCTTTCATCTTCTGGCTACACCTTC. Translated, it gives CASSLDRGLSSSGYTF.

This clone has only one observation. The chain employs TRBV30 and TRBJ2-1; 11 nucleotides agree with TRBD2. Germline-derived CDR1 and CDR2 are GTSNPN and SVGIG (reference sequence). CDR3 size: 16 residues. V was pared by 5 bases and J by 1 base, with 7 bases of the junction left unmatched. In DNA, the CDR3 is TGTGCCTGGGGCTTGACTAGCGGGACTTCCTACAATGAGCAGTTCTTC. Translation: CAWGLTSGTSYNEQFF.

The V and J genes are TRBV4-3 and TRBJ2-7; 9 nucleotides agree with TRBD1. From germline, CDR1 is LGHNA and CDR2 YSLEER. The CDR3 sequence is 16 residues long. V trimming: 4 bases; J trimming: 2 bases; junction bases outside the gene matches: 9. The chain's CDR3 is CASSRRTGQGAYEQYF. In nucleotides, the CDR3 is TGCGCCAGCAGCCGAAGAACGGGACAGGGAGCCTACGAGCAGTACTTC.

The rearrangement uses TRBV18 and TRBJ1-2; 7 nucleotides line up with TRBD1. Germline V gives CDR1 KGHSH, CDR2 LQKENI. This CDR3 comprises 15 residues. With V trimmed by 6 bases and J by 0 bases, 7 bases remained unmatched. This CDR3 is CASSPTGRANYGYTF. For the CDR3, the DNA is TGTGCCAGCTCCCCGACAGGGAGAGCTAACTATGGCTACACCTTC.

The gene calls are TRBV11-2 and TRBJ1-1; maybe TRBD1 (5 bases). Germline loops: CDR1 SGHAT, CDR2 FQNNGV. The V and J ends lost 2 bases and 11 bases respectively, with 15 bases between them. This CDR3 contains 13 residues. The DNA for the CDR3 is TGTGCCAGCAGCTTAAGGCGGGGACTGGTGGCTTTCTTT. Translation: CASSLRRGLVAFF.

The rearrangement joins TRBV11-3 to TRBJ2-1; 11 nucleotides align to TRBD2. The CDR3 has 17 amino acids. Trimming removed 4 bases from V and 7 bases from J; junction bases left unmatched: 12. The germline CDR1 and CDR2 sequences are SGHNT and YENEEA. The CDR3 DNA reads as TGTGCCAGCAGCTACTCCCAACTAGCGGGAGTAATGAATGAGCAGTTCTTC. This translates into CASSYSQLAGVMNEQFF.

This chain connects TRBV5-5 to TRBJ1-4; possible D gene TRBD1, 5 bases. Trimming removed 4 bases at V and 7 bases at J, with 17 bases between. CDR1 and CDR2 from the germline V gene are SGHKS and YYEKEE (reference sequence). This CDR3 has 15 amino acids. The CDR3 loop is CASSRLREKSEKLFF. The CDR3 DNA reads as TGTGCCAGCAGCCGCCTCAGGGAGAAGAGTGAAAAACTGTTTTTT. The variable domain in full, with the rest retrieved from reference TRBV5-5 and TRBJ1-4, is DAGVTQSPTHLIKTRGQQVTLRCSPISGHKSVSWYQQVLGQGPQFIFQYYEKEERGRGNFPDRFSARQFPNYSSELNVNALLLGDSALYLCASSRLREKSEKLFFGSGTQLSVL.

This clone occurred a few times. CDR3 coding DNA: TGTGCCAGCAGCTTGGAATACAGGGGGGATACGCAGTATTTT. As protein: CASSLEYRGDTQYF. The chain carries TRBV5-5 and TRBJ2-3; TRBD1 aligns across 8 bases. V dropped 0 bases and J dropped 6; count of bases not matched to a gene: 3. The CDR3 covers 14 residues. In germline, CDR1 is SGHKS, CDR2 YYEKEE (reference sequence). Full variable domain (remainder filled in from reference TRBV5-5 and TRBJ2-3): DAGVTQSPTHLIKTRGQQVTLRCSPISGHKSVSWYQQVLGQGPQFIFQYYEKEERGRGNFPDRFSARQFPNYSSELNVNALLLGDSALYLCASSLEYRGDTQYFGPGTRLTVL.

V usage is TRBV7-6 and J usage is TRBJ1-6; TRBD1 agrees at 7 bases. CDR1 SGHVS and CDR2 FNYEAQ come from the germline V gene. The junction had 6 bases not matched to a gene; V was cut back by 1 base and J by 6 bases. This CDR3 is 16 amino acids long. Here the CDR3 DNA reads TGTGCCAGCAGCTTAGACGGGACAGTTACTAATTCACCCCTCCACTTT. Translation: CASSLDGTVTNSPLHF.

CDR3 sequence: CASSSRPGQGARNTEAFF. The CDR3 DNA reads as TGTGCCAGCAGCTCCCGACCGGGACAGGGGGCTCGGAACACTGAAGCTTTCTTT. The chain uses TRBV7-2 and TRBJ1-1; 12 bases are a match to TRBD1. This CDR3 contains 18 residues. CDR1 and CDR2 (germline): SGHTA, FQGNSA. Unmatched junction bases numbered 10, after V lost 4 bases and J lost 1 base.

This clone has only a few counts. The rearrangement uses TRBV12-3 or TRBV12-4 and TRBJ2-3; D not certain. The CDR3 spans 11 residues. Trimming left V 6 bases short and J 4 bases short, with 5 bases between. CDR3 nucleotide sequence: TGTGCCAGCAGGAATGCAGATACGCAGTATTTT. This codes for CASRNADTQYF.

J is TRBJ2-5 and V is TRBV20-1; D is uncertain. Germline CDR1 reads DFQATT; CDR2 reads SNEGSKA (reference sequence). Trimming cost V 3 bases and J 3 bases, with 2 bases left between them. CDR3 length: 10 amino acids. As DNA, the CDR3 is TGCAGTGCTAGTAAAGAGACCCAGTACTTC. The encoded protein is CSASKETQYF.

This clone was detected only a few times. This rearrangement joins TRBV6-2 or TRBV6-3 to TRBJ1-2; TRBD1 is a possible D gene (6 bases). The CDR3 consists of 15 residues. V lost 3 bases and J 4 bases, leaving 15 bases between the germline ends. Germline assignment: CDR1 MNHEY and CDR2 SVGEGT. The CDR3 reads CASSYSKIRGYGYTF. The DNA for the CDR3 is TGTGCCAGCAGTTATTCCAAGATCAGGGGCTATGGCTACACCTTC.

This chain connects TRBV19 to TRBJ1-1; D ambiguous. In germline, CDR1 is LNHDA, CDR2 SQIVND (reference sequence). Trimming cost V 1 base and J 1 base, with 7 bases left between them. CDR3 length: 14 residues. CDR3 nucleotide sequence: TGTGCCAGTAGTATAGGTTACGGGAACACTGAAGCTTTCTTT. It encodes CASSIGYGNTEAFF.

CDR3: CASSLGGQGKQYF. The CDR3 DNA reads as TGTGCCAGCAGTTTAGGAGGACAGGGGAAACAGTACTTC. This chain connects TRBV12-3 or TRBV12-4 to TRBJ2-7; 9 bases are a match to TRBD1. Trimming cost V 1 base and J 10 bases; bases outside gene matches: 5. The CDR3 consists of 13 residues.

The V gene is TRBV2, the J gene TRBJ2-3; TRBD2 agrees at 9 bases. The CDR3 covers 19 residues. With 2 bases clipped from V and 0 bases from J, the junction kept 12 bases outside the gene matches. Per the germline V gene, CDR1 is SNHLY and CDR2 is FYNNEI. The CDR3 coding sequence is TGTGCCAGCAGTGAACAAGGGCTAGCGGGGAAAGATAGCACAGATACGCAGTATTTT. It encodes CASSEQGLAGKDSTDTQYF.

This sequence joins TRBV30 and TRBJ1-5; a weak D match, TRBD1 (5 bases). CDR3 length: 13 residues. V dropped 5 bases and J dropped 3 bases, with 11 bases sitting between them. CDR1 is GTSNPN and CDR2 is SVGIG in the germline V gene (reference sequence). The CDR3 is CAWDQGPNQPQHF. In DNA, the CDR3 is TGTGCCTGGGATCAGGGCCCCAATCAGCCCCAGCATTTT.

This clone was observed a handful of times. The chain combines TRBV19 with TRBJ1-4, with D uncertain. The CDR3 length is 14 residues. Trimming shortened V by 3 bases and J by 3 bases, and 8 bases separated the two germline ends. The germline V gene encodes CDR1 LNHDA and CDR2 SQIVND (reference sequence). CDR3 coding DNA: TGTGCCAGTAGTATCTACAGCTCTAATGAAAAACTGTTTTTT. It encodes CASSIYSSNEKLFF.

The rearrangement uses TRBV4-3 and TRBJ1-1; tentatively, D is TRBD1 (5 bases). Per the germline V gene, CDR1 is LGHNA and CDR2 is YSLEER. V lost 0 bases and J 4 bases, leaving 9 bases between the germline ends. This CDR3 is 14 amino acids long. The CDR3: CASSQEGGSTEAFF. CDR3 nucleotides: TGCGCCAGCAGCCAAGAGGGGGGGAGCACTGAAGCTTTCTTT.

J is TRBJ2-7 and V is TRBV11-1; the D gene could be TRBD1 or TRBD2 (5 bases each). Trimming cost V 8 bases and J 0 bases, with 11 bases left between them. Germline V gene data show CDR1 as SGHAT and CDR2 as FQDESV (reference sequence). This CDR3 is built from 13 residues. In nucleotides, the CDR3 is TGTGCCAGCCGCTCAGGGAGCTCCTACGAGCAGTACTTC. Protein product: CASRSGSSYEQYF.

The chain recombines TRBV18 with TRBJ2-2; the match to TRBD2 covers 9 bases. The CDR3 has 12 amino acids. Germline values: CDR1 KGHSH, CDR2 LQKENI. The junction had 1 base not matched to a gene; V was cut back by 8 bases and J by 6 bases. This CDR3 reads CASPSGAGELFF. The CDR3, as DNA: TGTGCCAGCCCTAGCGGGGCCGGGGAGCTGTTTTTT. The variable domain in full, completed from reference TRBV18 and TRBJ2-2, reads NAGVMQNPRHLVRRRGQEARLRCSPMKGHSHVYWYRQLPEEGLKFMVYLQKENIIDESGMPKERFSAEFPKEGPSILRIQQVVRGDSAAYFCASPSGAGELFFGEGSRLTVL.

This clone was observed a handful of times. The chain recombines TRBV5-1 with TRBJ1-1; 7 bases are a match to TRBD1. CDR3 length equals 14 residues. CDR1 and CDR2 from the germline V gene are SGHRS and YFSETQ. After removal of 0 bases from V and 4 bases from J, the junction contained 3 bases not matched to a gene. In DNA, the CDR3 is TGCGCCAGCAGCTTGGAACAGGGGTCCACTGAAGCTTTCTTT. It is translated as CASSLEQGSTEAFF.

V gene TRBV11-3 combines with J gene TRBJ2-3; possibly TRBD2 for D (5 bases). CDR1 is SGHNT, CDR2 YENEEA, per germline. Trimming shortened V by 5 bases and J by 4 bases, and 13 bases separated the two germline ends. The CDR3 covers 14 residues. CDR3 loop: CASSPSGNSDTQYF. DNA of the CDR3: TGTGCCAGCAGCCCCAGCGGAAATTCAGATACGCAGTATTTT.

A word on this clone: A read error may account for a junction end that differs from germline. The chain uses TRBV10-3 and TRBJ1-1, with 7 bases that match TRBD1. The CDR3 contains 14 residues. Germline V gene lookup returns CDR1 ENHRY and CDR2 SYGVKD. CDR3 sequence: CAITEGATNTEAFF. DNA of the CDR3: TGTGCCATCACTGAGGGGGCTACCAACACTGAAGCTTTCTTT.

This CDR3 reads CASSLAGGRTGELFF. The CDR3 DNA reads as TGTGCCAGCAGCTTAGCCGGGGGACGGACCGGGGAGCTGTTTTTT. The chain employs TRBV7-2 and TRBJ2-2; maybe TRBD2 (6 bases). The CDR3 is 15 amino acids. V lost 0 bases and J 5 bases, leaving 10 bases between the germline ends. Germline CDR1 SGHTA, CDR2 FQGNSA.